This T cell receptor beta chain was found in a study of cytotoxic CD8 clonotypes in ibrutinib-treated CLL. Germline values: CDR1 GTSNPN, CDR2 SVGIG (reference sequence). The CDR3 consists of 15 residues. V lost 0 bases and J lost 2, with 13 bases in between. Sequenced by immunoSEQ multiplex PCR; TCRdb stores in-frame clones only, minus some. This sample yields 130,000 to 150,000 clones, of which around 93% are seen a single time; 10% to 11% belongs to the top ten. The sequences come from PBMCs, collected after 12 months of ibrutinib treatment. The chain couples TRBV30 to TRBJ2-5, with D perhaps assigned TRBD1 or TRBD2 (5 bases each). The receptor comes from a human donor with chronic lymphocytic leukemia. The CDR3 bases are TGTGCCTGGAGTGTACGGGGCCAGAAGCAAGAGACCCAGTACTTC. Encoded protein: CAWSVRGQKQETQYF.